This TCR beta chain was retrieved from a study of blood T cell repertoires in COVID-19. Assay: immunoSEQ multiplex PCR; the TCRdb copy retains only in-frame clones and omits some. The sample yields fewer than 250,000 clones, 70% to 80% seen once. The CDR3 runs 16 residues. CDR1 is SGHNT and CDR2 is YENEEA in the germline V gene. The junction had 6 bases not matched to a gene; V was cut back by 5 bases and J by 1 base. Sequencing was carried out using peripheral blood. This receptor was identified in a woman in her forties or fifties with acute or convalescent COVID-19. This chain connects TRBV11-3 to TRBJ2-2, with 8 bases lining up with TRBD1. CDR3: CASSVSGTGNTGELFF. DNA of the CDR3: TGTGCCAGCAGCGTTTCCGGGACAGGGAACACCGGGGAGCTGTTTTTT.